Listed below are T cell receptor beta chains from one sample, sequenced in a study of T-cell reconstitution after alpha-beta-depleted transplantation in children. TCRdb independently ran MiXCR on the PCR reads; one entry per CDR3 protein. The table records approximately 390,000 distinct CDR3 sequences, about 11% of them present only once. The source material was PBMCs from the stem cell graft donor, sampled from the stem cell graft. The receptors were gathered from a human donor who donated a stem cell graft to a child with acute myeloid leukemia. The CDR3 runs from the conserved cysteine through the conserved F or W. A D gene is named only where the DNA matches it firmly. Size is stated for part of the rows, as once, few or many counts, or as a class when the clone is expanded.

v_gene	abundance	d_gene	j_gene	CDR3aa	CDR3nt
TRBV5-4	few	TRBD1	TRBJ2-3	CASSLGPSGQGVADTQYF	TGTGCCAGCAGCTTGGGACCTTCTGGGCAGGGGGTTGCAGATACGCAGTATTTT
TRBV20-1	.	.	TRBJ1-3	CSADPIDAASGNTIYF	TGCAGTGCCGACCCAATCGACGCAGCCTCTGGAAACACCATATATTTT
TRBV20-1	few	.	TRBJ2-4	CSARLAKNIQYF	TGCAGTGCTCGCTTAGCCAAAAACATTCAGTACTTC
TRBV20-1	.	.	TRBJ1-1	CSASGLDRTEAFF	TGCAGTGCTAGCGGACTGGATAGGACTGAAGCTTTCTTT
TRBV6-1	.	TRBD2	TRBJ2-7	CASSEAPSGDYEQYF	TGTGCCAGCAGTGAAGCGCCTAGCGGGGACTACGAGCAGTACTTC
TRBV4-1	many	.	TRBJ2-1	CASSQELTLLEQFF	TGCGCCAGCAGCCAAGAGTTGACGCTCCTCGAGCAGTTCTTC
TRBV4-1	.	TRBD1	TRBJ2-1	CASSQLGTGSYNEQFF	TGCGCCAGCAGCCAGCTTGGGACAGGCTCCTACAATGAGCAGTTCTTC
TRBV20-1	.	.	TRBJ2-3	CSPGRTDTQYF	TGCAGTCCTGGACGCACAGATACGCAGTATTTT
TRBV27	few	TRBD1	TRBJ1-2	CASRSTGNFYGYTF	TGTGCCAGCAGATCGACAGGGAACTTCTATGGCTACACCTTC
TRBV7-2	many	.	TRBJ2-3	CASTIAATSTDTQYF	TGTGCCAGCACCATAGCGGCTACGAGCACAGATACGCAGTATTTT
TRBV20-1	.	TRBD1	TRBJ1-1	CSASKGAGNTEAFF	TGCAGTGCTAGTAAGGGGGCGGGGAACACTGAAGCTTTCTTT